Listed below are T cell receptor beta chains from one sample, sequenced in a study of regulatory T cells in long-lasting Graves disease. TCRdb re-called the multiplex PCR reads through MiXCR, storing one row per CDR3 protein. This table has 390,000 or so distinct CDR3 sequences, roughly 24% appearing once. The starting material was peripheral blood mononuclear cells (PBMCs), obtained when the disease was refractory, from a patient treated with antithyroid drugs. Receptor source: a woman in her 40s with Graves disease. Each CDR3 is given with its conserved first and last residue. The order of the fields is J gene, V gene, clone size, D gene, CDR3 DNA, CDR3 protein. The D gene is left open where the match is weak. Part of the rows lack a size; the others show once, few, many or a class for expanded clones.

J gene: TRBJ2-3
V gene: TRBV3-1
clone size: -
D gene: -
CDR3 DNA: TGTGCCAGCAGGGGCGCAGATACGCAGTATTTT
CDR3 protein: CASRGADTQYF

J gene: TRBJ2-5
V gene: TRBV28
clone size: many
D gene: TRBD2
CDR3 DNA: TGTGCCAGCTCTAGCGGGATCGTGAAGACCCAGTACTTC
CDR3 protein: CASSSGIVKTQYF

J gene: TRBJ2-3
V gene: TRBV15
clone size: few
D gene: -
CDR3 DNA: TGTGCCACCAGCAGAGAATGGGCCAGCCCTCCAGATACGCAGTATTTT
CDR3 protein: CATSREWASPPDTQYF

J gene: TRBJ2-7
V gene: TRBV7-9
clone size: few
D gene: -
CDR3 DNA: TGTGCCAGCAGCTTAGCAAGCTCCGGCCTCTACGAGCAGTACTTC
CDR3 protein: CASSLASSGLYEQYF

J gene: TRBJ1-1
V gene: TRBV5-1
clone size: -
D gene: TRBD1
CDR3 DNA: TGCGCCAGCAGCAAGGGACAGGGCGGTTTGTACGCTGAAGCTTTCTTT
CDR3 protein: CASSKGQGGLYAEAFF

J gene: TRBJ1-6
V gene: TRBV11-2
clone size: -
D gene: -
CDR3 DNA: TGTGCCAGCAGCTTAGAACTGGCCAGTACATCACCCCTCCACTTT
CDR3 protein: CASSLELASTSPLHF

J gene: TRBJ2-3
V gene: TRBV6-5
clone size: -
D gene: -
CDR3 DNA: TGTGCCAGCAGTTACTCGACAACCGGAGATACGCAGTATTTT
CDR3 protein: CASSYSTTGDTQYF

J gene: TRBJ2-7
V gene: TRBV12-3/TRBV12-4
clone size: many
D gene: -
CDR3 DNA: TGTGCCAGCAGTTTTGCTGTCTCCTACGAGCAGTACTTC
CDR3 protein: CASSFAVSYEQYF

J gene: TRBJ1-3
V gene: TRBV12-3/TRBV12-4
clone size: -
D gene: -
CDR3 DNA: TGTGCCAGCAGTTTGGGGGGGAGTACTGGAAACACCATATATTTT
CDR3 protein: CASSLGGSTGNTIYF

J gene: TRBJ2-7
V gene: TRBV14
clone size: few
D gene: TRBD1
CDR3 DNA: TGTGCCAGCAGCCCCCTAGGACAGGGTAACGAGCAGTACTTC
CDR3 protein: CASSPLGQGNEQYF

J gene: TRBJ1-1
V gene: TRBV6-2/TRBV6-3
clone size: many
D gene: -
CDR3 DNA: TGTGCCAGCAACCCAACACCTGCGGGGGGAGCTTTCTTT
CDR3 protein: CASNPTPAGGAFF

J gene: TRBJ2-2
V gene: TRBV7-2
clone size: -
D gene: -
CDR3 DNA: TGTGCCAGCAGCTCCCACGCGAACACCGGGGAGCTGTTTTTT
CDR3 protein: CASSSHANTGELFF

J gene: TRBJ1-5
V gene: TRBV28
clone size: few
D gene: -
CDR3 DNA: TGTGCCAGCAGCAAAGGGGGGGGGGATCAGCCCCAGCATTTT
CDR3 protein: CASSKGGGDQPQHF

J gene: TRBJ1-4
V gene: TRBV6-5
clone size: few
D gene: -
CDR3 DNA: TGTGCCAGCAGTTACTCAGGCGGTAATGAAAAACTGTTTTTT
CDR3 protein: CASSYSGGNEKLFF

J gene: TRBJ2-1
V gene: TRBV20-1
clone size: few
D gene: -
CDR3 DNA: TGCAGTGGTGAGACGAGATTTTACAATGAGCAGTTCTTC
CDR3 protein: CSGETRFYNEQFF

J gene: TRBJ1-1
V gene: TRBV24-1
clone size: many
D gene: -
CDR3 DNA: TGTGCCACCAGAAGTGCAGGGACCGTAAACACTGAAGCTTTCTTT
CDR3 protein: CATRSAGTVNTEAFF

J gene: TRBJ1-1
V gene: TRBV28
clone size: many
D gene: -
CDR3 DNA: TGTGCCAGCAGTCCCCGGGGGGGGGGTTGGAACACTGAAGCTTTCTTT
CDR3 protein: CASSPRGGGWNTEAFF

J gene: TRBJ2-2
V gene: TRBV5-1
clone size: -
D gene: -
CDR3 DNA: TGCGCCAGCAGCTTTTTCTCGGGGAGCACCGGGGAGCTGTTTTTT
CDR3 protein: CASSFFSGSTGELFF

J gene: TRBJ2-7
V gene: TRBV20-1
clone size: few
D gene: -
CDR3 DNA: TGCAGTGTACTCTTCTCCTACGAGCAGTACTTC
CDR3 protein: CSVLFSYEQYF

J gene: TRBJ2-5
V gene: TRBV6-6
clone size: many
D gene: TRBD1
CDR3 DNA: TGTGCCAGCAGTTACTCGAGGCAGGGACAGGGGTCCCAGTACTTC
CDR3 protein: CASSYSRQGQGSQYF

J gene: TRBJ1-3
V gene: TRBV11-2
clone size: -
D gene: -
CDR3 DNA: TGTGCCAGCAGCTTAGTGTATCAGGGACCGATACATTTT
CDR3 protein: CASSLVYQGPIHF

J gene: TRBJ1-4
V gene: TRBV28
clone size: many
D gene: -
CDR3 DNA: TGTGCCAGCAGATTCGTGGGGGGACCAGGGGAAAAACTGTTTTTT
CDR3 protein: CASRFVGGPGEKLFF